Following are 23 T cell receptor beta chains from one sample sequenced in a study of CD8 T cells in ankylosing spondylitis. TCRdb recomputed calls from the 5' RACE reads with MiXCR, one row per CDR3 protein. Altogether 84,000 or so distinct CDR3 sequences are present, 27% being singletons, with the ten largest covering about 60%. The sequencing input was blood, either unsorted or a sorted T cell fraction (not recorded which). Every receptor here comes from a male donor with ankylosing spondylitis or in good health (not recorded which).

This clonotype occurred many times. The CDR3 nucleotides read TGCAGTGCTGGCCAGGAAGAGACCCAGTACTTC. The encoded protein is CSAGQEETQYF. V and J are TRBV20-1 and TRBJ2-5; D gene ambiguous. Germline lookup yields CDR1 DFQATT and CDR2 SNEGSKA (reference sequence). This CDR3 region has 11 residues. V gave up 5 bases and J gave up 3 bases, with 7 bases separating them.

This clonotype was recorded a few times. J is TRBJ2-3 and V is TRBV29-1; 12 nucleotides agree with TRBD1. CDR3 length equals 16 residues. The V and J ends lost 7 bases and 1 base, in that order; junction bases with no gene match: 9. Germline CDR1 is SQVTM and CDR2 is ANQGSEA. As DNA, the CDR3 is TGCAGCGGGCAAGGGGACAGGGGGCTTGGCACAGATACGCAGTATTTT. It yields the protein CSGQGDRGLGTDTQYF.

The CDR3 sequence: CASSLGQGYNEQFF. DNA for the CDR3: TGCGCCAGCAGCCTAGGACAGGGGTACAATGAGCAGTTCTTC. The chain couples TRBV5-1 to TRBJ2-1; TRBD1 agrees at 9 bases. Germline CDR1 is SGHRS and CDR2 is YFSETQ. This CDR3 region has 14 residues. V lost 4 bases, J lost 4 bases, and 3 bases stayed unmatched.

The chain employs TRBV7-3 and TRBJ1-2; TRBD1 matches 7 bases. Trimming removed 4 bases from V and 3 bases from J; junction bases left unmatched: 8. This CDR3 contains 15 residues. Germline assignment: CDR1 SGHTA and CDR2 FQGTGA. CDR3 region: CASSSTGVLHYGYTF. In DNA, the CDR3 is TGTGCCAGCAGCTCAACAGGGGTTCTGCACTATGGCTACACCTTC.

At least ten counts were recorded for this clonotype. The V and J genes are TRBV29-1 and TRBJ1-2, with 7 bases identical to TRBD1. CDR1 and CDR2 from the germline V gene are SQVTM and ANQGSEA. The CDR3 has 14 amino acids. V was clipped by 2 bases and J by 4 bases; unmatched bases: 7. CDR3 in amino acids: CSVEMWGDSYGYTF. The CDR3 DNA is TGCAGCGTTGAAATGTGGGGGGACAGCTATGGCTACACCTTC.

A single count supports this clonotype. In DNA form, the CDR3 reads TGTGCCACCAACGTTCACGGGAGGCAGGAGCAGTTCTTC. Translation gives CATNVHGRQEQFF. V usage is TRBV15 and J usage is TRBJ2-1; TRBD2 matches at 7 bases. Trimming took 7 bases from V and 10 from J; bases not matched to a gene: 10. The length of the CDR3 is 13 residues. CDR1 LNHNV and CDR2 YYDKDF come from the germline V gene (reference sequence). Looking up the rest from reference TRBV15 and TRBJ2-1 gives the full variable domain: DAMVIQNPRYQVTQFGKPVTLSCSQTLNHNVMYWYQQKSSQAPKLLFHYYDKDFNNEADTPDNFQSRRPNTSFCFLDIRSPGLGDTAMYLCATNVHGRQEQFFGPGTRLTVL.

This clonotype has only a few counts. This chain joins TRBV5-1 and TRBJ2-5; either TRBD1 or TRBD2 may fit D (5 bases each). Trimming pared 5 bases from V and 3 bases from J, leaving 14 bases between. CDR1 and CDR2 from the germline V gene are SGHRS and YFSETQ. The CDR3 spans 14 residues. CDR3: CASRRPRGEETQYF. The CDR3 DNA reads as TGCGCCAGCAGGAGGCCGAGGGGCGAAGAGACCCAGTACTTC.

This clonotype was seen a few times. V and J are TRBV5-8 and TRBJ2-2; D not certain. This CDR3 contains 15 residues. Germline loops: CDR1 SGHTS, CDR2 YDEGEE. Trimming removed 0 bases at V and 5 bases at J, with 11 bases between. CDR3 loop: CASSLGPALTGELFF. The CDR3 nucleotides read TGTGCCAGCAGCTTGGGTCCAGCACTTACCGGGGAGCTGTTTTTT. The whole variable domain, remainder taken from reference TRBV5-8 and TRBJ2-2, is EAGVTQSPTHLIKTRGQQATLRCSPISGHTSVYWYQQALGLGLQFLLWYDEGEERNRGNFPPRFSGRQFPNYSSELNVNALELEDSALYLCASSLGPALTGELFFGEGSRLTVL.

This clonotype was counted a few times. This sequence joins TRBV5-1 and TRBJ2-1, with D possibly TRBD2 on 5 matching bases. Germline CDR1 and CDR2: SGHRS and YFSETQ. There are 18 residues in the CDR3. Trimming removed 1 base from V and 2 bases from J, with 19 bases in between. In nucleotides, the CDR3 is TGCGCCAGCAGCTTGTCCACTTTGCGGGTGCGAGCCTACAATGAGCAGTTCTTC. Translating it yields CASSLSTLRVRAYNEQFF.

This clonotype was seen more than once but under ten times. This chain uses TRBV5-5 with TRBJ2-5; D gene ambiguous. Trimming left V 3 bases short and J 4 bases short, with 10 bases between. CDR3 length: 13 residues. Germline lookup yields CDR1 SGHKS and CDR2 YYEKEE (reference sequence). Written as DNA, the CDR3 is TGTGCCAGCAGCTGGACCGGCGGAGAGACCCAGTACTTC. Amino acid sequence: CASSWTGGETQYF.

The V gene is TRBV11-1, the J gene TRBJ2-5; D ambiguous. This CDR3 has 16 amino acids. Germline CDR1 is SGHAT and CDR2 is FQDESV (reference sequence). V lost 4 bases and J lost 2, with 17 bases in between. The CDR3: CASSSRVAVLQETQYF. CDR3 nucleotides: TGTGCCAGCAGCTCCCGGGTAGCCGTTTTACAAGAGACCCAGTACTTC.

V gene TRBV20-1 combines with J gene TRBJ1-1, with D uncertain. Germline V lookup: CDR1 DFQATT, CDR2 SNEGSKA (reference sequence). V was cut by 0 bases and J by 0 bases, with 8 bases left in between. The CDR3 runs 14 residues. CDR3 loop: CSARDRLLNTEAFF. CDR3 sequence (DNA): TGCAGTGCTAGAGACCGGTTGTTGAACACTGAAGCTTTCTTT.

The V and J genes are TRBV7-9 and TRBJ1-4, with D possibly matching TRBD1 (6 bases). Germline-derived CDR1 and CDR2 are SEHNR and FQNEAQ (reference sequence). V lost 1 base and J 6 bases, leaving 15 bases between the germline ends. CDR3 length equals 16 residues. The CDR3 DNA is TGTGCCAGCAGCTTAGTCCCAGGGGTTATGGATGAAAAACTGTTTTTT. This sequence encodes CASSLVPGVMDEKLFF. Using reference TRBV7-9 and TRBJ1-4 for the parts outside the CDR3, the full variable domain is DTGVSQNPRHKITKRGQNVTFRCDPISEHNRLYWYRQTLGQGPEFLTYFQNEAQLEKSRLLSDRFSAERPKGSFSTLEIQRTEQGDSAMYLCASSLVPGVMDEKLFFGSGTQLSVL.

This clonotype appeared a few times. The chain uses TRBV20-1 and TRBJ1-5; 7 bases are a match to TRBD1. CDR3 length: 15 residues. With 5 bases clipped from V and 3 bases from J, the junction kept 10 bases outside the gene matches. CDR1 DFQATT and CDR2 SNEGSKA come from the germline V gene (reference sequence). CDR3 loop: CSAGGGTANNQPQHF. The CDR3 bases are TGCAGTGCTGGGGGGGGGACAGCCAACAATCAGCCCCAGCATTTT.

V gene TRBV20-1 combines with J gene TRBJ2-3; possibly TRBD1 for D (6 bases). Trimming took 5 bases from V and 4 from J, leaving 16 bases between them. Germline lookup yields CDR1 DFQATT and CDR2 SNEGSKA (reference sequence). The CDR3 totals 14 residues. For the CDR3, the DNA is TGCAGTGCTCCCGCCCAAAACAGGGCAGATACGCAGTATTTT. Translation gives CSAPAQNRADTQYF.

This sequence joins TRBV2 and TRBJ1-4; no firm D call. The CDR3 covers 13 residues. Per the germline V gene, CDR1 is SNHLY and CDR2 is FYNNEI. V was cut by 7 bases and J by 8 bases, with 14 bases left in between. The CDR3 DNA follows: TGTGCCAGCATGACGTCTGGTCGGGAAAAACTGTTTTTT. Its translation is CASMTSGREKLFF.

CDR3: CASSRDGANTEAFF. CDR3 nucleotide sequence: TGCGCCAGCAGCCGTGACGGGGCCAACACTGAAGCTTTCTTT. V usage is TRBV5-1 and J usage is TRBJ1-1; tentative D call: TRBD1 (5 bases). There are 14 residues in the CDR3. CDR1 SGHRS and CDR2 YFSETQ come from the germline V gene. Deletions cut 4 bases from V and 2 bases from J, with 12 bases between.

The rearrangement uses TRBV25-1 and TRBJ2-1; no clear D. The V gene's germline CDR1 is MGHDK and CDR2 SYGVNS. V was trimmed by 3 bases and J by 15 bases, leaving 18 bases between them. The CDR3 has 13 amino acids. The CDR3: CASSDGSLGQAFF. The CDR3 DNA sequence: TGTGCCAGCAGTGATGGATCTTTGGGTCAGGCGTTCTTC.

This clonotype has a handful of counts. This rearrangement joins TRBV5-1 to TRBJ2-6; D is perhaps TRBD2 (5 bases). Trimming stripped 0 bases from V and 4 bases from J, with 8 bases between. The germline V gene encodes CDR1 SGHRS and CDR2 YFSETQ. This CDR3 is 15 amino acids long. The CDR3 protein is CASSLGGSGANVLTF. As DNA, the CDR3 is TGCGCCAGCAGCTTGGGAGGGTCCGGGGCCAACGTCCTGACTTTC.

The table lists this clonotype with a few counts. The V and J genes are TRBV20-1 and TRBJ2-2; D may be TRBD2 (6 bases). This CDR3 region has 16 residues. The V gene lost 6 bases and the J gene lost 2 bases, with 19 bases spanning the gap. Looked up from germline, CDR1 is DFQATT and CDR2 is SNEGSKA (reference sequence). The CDR3 bases are TGCAGTGCCCCCCGGGGGAACGGGCCCAACACCGGGGAGCTGTTTTTT. Translating it yields CSAPRGNGPNTGELFF.

This chain links TRBV20-1 with TRBJ1-1, with 8 positions matching TRBD1. This CDR3 has 16 amino acids. V lost 3 bases, J lost 3 bases, and 12 bases stayed unmatched. The germline gives CDR1 DFQATT, CDR2 SNEGSKA (reference sequence). The DNA for the CDR3 is TGCAGTGCTAGGACAGGGGAATCGGTGTTGGACACTGAAGCTTTCTTT. Translation: CSARTGESVLDTEAFF.

The CDR3 coding sequence is TGCAGTGCTAGAGATCTCCGACTAGCGGGATGGCCAGATACGCAGTATTTT. Translated, it gives CSARDLRLAGWPDTQYF. The V and J genes are TRBV20-1 and TRBJ2-3, with 11 bases lining up with TRBD2. V lost 0 bases to trimming and J lost 4 bases; unmatched junction nucleotides: 9. Germline V gene sequence: CDR1 DFQATT, CDR2 SNEGSKA (reference sequence). CDR3 length: 17 amino acids.

The chain uses TRBV5-1 and TRBJ1-1, with D possibly TRBD1 on 5 matching bases. Trimming removed 1 base from V and 4 bases from J, with 8 bases in between. The CDR3 has 13 amino acids. Germline CDR1 is SGHRS and CDR2 is YFSETQ. The CDR3 DNA reads as TGCGCCAGCAGCTTGTGGGGCACCACTGAAGCTTTCTTT. Amino acid sequence: CASSLWGTTEAFF.